This TCR beta chain emerged from a study of response to subunit inactivated influenza vaccine. Study-wide results and limits: Each seasonal flu vaccination may recruit only limited new T cells, authors suggested.

TCRdb redid the calling of the RT-PCR reads with MiXCR, one entry per CDR3 protein. This repertoire shows some 480,000 distinct CDR3 sequences, approximately 11% found once; its top ten account for around 12%. This clonotype was detected many times. Its target is unknown. The receptor's source is a man aged 45-65 years who received an inactivated influenza vaccine. The specimen was PBMCs from blood, collected about 40 days after vaccination.

CDR3 DNA: TGTGCCAGCAGCCTAGCGGGGCCCACCGGGGAGCTGTTTTTT. Its translation: CASSLAGPTGELFF. V and J are TRBV12-3 or TRBV12-4 and TRBJ2-2; 9 bases align to TRBD2. V lost 6 bases and J lost 4; bases outside the gene matches: 3. CDR3 length: 14 amino acids.